This TCR beta chain was profiled in a study of cytomegalovirus exposure and HLA in healthy donors. General study findings and limits: It was reported that TCR beta sequences correctly inferred the HLA-A and HLA-B alleles for most subjects. Among the sequence variants, a highly shared cluster was likely an artifact of sequencing. Earlier analysis yielded a pattern in which most TCR beta V segments were productive about 87% or about 30% of the time.

Donors were ostensibly healthy at sampling, although undocumented immune exposures were probable. With respect to this clone: Its antigen remains unknown.

In the PCR, 60 Vbeta and 13 Jbeta primers were used. TCRdb keeps only in-frame clones here, not all; method: immunoSEQ multiplex PCR. This table holds 95,000 to 150,000 clones, about 80% found once. This TCR came from a man aged 30 to 45 in good health and CMV-seronegative. Sequencing input: PBMCs.

CDR3 residues: CASSYRDSMTYSNQPQHF. In DNA, the CDR3 is TGTGCCAGCAGCTATCGGGACAGCATGACTTATAGCAATCAGCCCCAGCATTTT. The chain couples TRBV5-5 to TRBJ1-5, with 7 bases identical to TRBD1. Germline V gene sequence: CDR1 SGHKS, CDR2 YYEKEE (reference sequence). V was clipped by 3 bases and J by 0 bases; unmatched bases: 12. This CDR3 is built from 18 residues.